The rows below give T cell receptor beta chains drawn from one sample of a study of T cells after yellow fever vaccination. TCRdb processed the 5' RACE reads anew with MiXCR; each CDR3 protein has one entry. The table includes tens of thousands of distinct CDR3 sequences, less than 6.5% detected once. The specimen was CD8+ T cells sorted from PBMCs, collected 10 days after the yellow fever booster vaccination. These receptor sequences come from a young man who received the YFV17D yellow fever vaccine. The CDR3 runs from the conserved cysteine through the conserved F or W. The D gene is left open where the match is weak. The size field reads once, few, many or a size class.

v_gene,abundance,j_gene,d_gene,CDR3nt,CDR3aa
TRBV27,many,TRBJ2-5,TRBD2,TGTGCCAGCAGTGAACTAGCGGGAGAAGAGACCCAGTACTTC,CASSELAGEETQYF
TRBV29-1,many,TRBJ2-5,-,TGCAGCGTTGAAGTAGTAGGGCAGTCAGGAGAGACCCAGTACTTC,CSVEVVGQSGETQYF
TRBV18,medium-sized,TRBJ2-5,-,TGTGCCAGCTCACCACCCACTTCAAAAGAGACCCAGTACTTC,CASSPPTSKETQYF
TRBV4-1,many,TRBJ1-5,-,TGCGCCAGCAGCCAGTTCAGTAATCAGCCCCAGCATTTT,CASSQFSNQPQHF
TRBV7-8,many,TRBJ2-3,TRBD2,TGTGCCAGCAGCATCCGGTCTAGCGGGAGGCTAGATACGCAGTATTTT,CASSIRSSGRLDTQYF
TRBV27,many,TRBJ2-7,TRBD1,TGTGCCAGCAGTTCCGGGACAGGGTCCTACTACGAGCAGTACTTC,CASSSGTGSYYEQYF
TRBV20-1,many,TRBJ2-1,-,TGCAGTGCCACCGGACAGCCCCCTTCCTACAATGAGCAGTTCTTC,CSATGQPPSYNEQFF
TRBV20-1,many,TRBJ2-7,TRBD2,TGCAGTGCTAGTGCCGGCGGGAGGGCTCAATACTACGAGCAGTACTTC,CSASAGGRAQYYEQYF
TRBV7-6,many,TRBJ2-7,TRBD1,TGTGCCAGCAGCCAAGGCGTAGGACAGGCCTACGAGCAGTACTTC,CASSQGVGQAYEQYF
TRBV12-3/TRBV12-4,many,TRBJ2-7,-,TGTGCCAGCAGTCTAGGGACGTACTACGAGCAGTACTTC,CASSLGTYYEQYF
TRBV19,many,TRBJ2-1,-,TGTGCCAGTAGTGGGACTGGGAATGAGCAGTTCTTC,CASSGTGNEQFF
TRBV4-3,medium-sized,TRBJ2-6,-,TGCGCCAGCAGCGGTTCAGCAGGGTCCGGGGCCAACGTCCTGACTTTC,CASSGSAGSGANVLTF
TRBV27,many,TRBJ2-1,TRBD2,TGTGCCAGCAGTTTCTACCTAGGGGGGGCTAGCGGGAATGAGCAGTTCTTC,CASSFYLGGASGNEQFF
TRBV7-3,many,TRBJ2-1,TRBD2,TGTGCCTTCTCCTTAGGGCTAGCGGGTATCAATGAGCAGTTCTTC,CAFSLGLAGINEQFF
TRBV11-1,many,TRBJ2-7,-,TGTGCCAGCAGCTTAGCCCCCGGGGGCTACGAGCAGTACTTC,CASSLAPGGYEQYF
TRBV27,many,TRBJ2-3,TRBD2,TGTGCCAGCAGTTTTGGTACTAGCGGCACAGATACGCAGTATTTT,CASSFGTSGTDTQYF